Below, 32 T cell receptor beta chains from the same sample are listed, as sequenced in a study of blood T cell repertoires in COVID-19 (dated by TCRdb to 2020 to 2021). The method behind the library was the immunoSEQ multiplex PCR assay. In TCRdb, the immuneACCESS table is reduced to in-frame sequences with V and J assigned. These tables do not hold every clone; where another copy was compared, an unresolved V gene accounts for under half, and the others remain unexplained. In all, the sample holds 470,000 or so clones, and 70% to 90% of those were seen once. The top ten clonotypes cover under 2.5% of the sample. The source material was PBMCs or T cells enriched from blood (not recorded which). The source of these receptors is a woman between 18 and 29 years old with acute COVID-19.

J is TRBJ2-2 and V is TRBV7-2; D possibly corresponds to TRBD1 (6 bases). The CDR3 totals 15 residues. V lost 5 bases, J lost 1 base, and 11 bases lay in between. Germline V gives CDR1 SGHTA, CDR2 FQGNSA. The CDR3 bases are TGTGCCAGCAGCCCGGGACACTTGAACACCGGGGAGCTGTTTTTT. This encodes CASSPGHLNTGELFF.

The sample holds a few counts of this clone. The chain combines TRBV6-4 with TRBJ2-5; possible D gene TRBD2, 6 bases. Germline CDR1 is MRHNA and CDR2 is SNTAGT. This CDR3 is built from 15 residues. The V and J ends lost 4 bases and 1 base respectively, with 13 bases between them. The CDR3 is CASSVVSGAQETQYF. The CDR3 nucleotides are TGTGCCAGCAGTGTCGTTAGCGGAGCCCAAGAGACCCAGTACTTC.

CDR3 in DNA: TGTGCCAGCAGCTTTGGCAGGACTAGCGGGGCCTACGAGCAGTACTTC. Translation gives CASSFGRTSGAYEQYF. The chain uses TRBV5-4 and TRBJ2-7; 12 nucleotides match TRBD2. Unmatched junction bases numbered 5, after V lost 2 bases and J lost 2 bases. Germline CDR1 is SGHNT and CDR2 is YYREEE (reference sequence). This CDR3 is built from 16 residues. Complete variable domain (other parts from reference TRBV5-4 and TRBJ2-7): ETGVTQSPTHLIKTRGQQVTLRCSSQSGHNTVSWYQQALGQGPQFIFQYYREEENGRGNFPPRFSGLQFPNYSSELNVNALELDDSALYLCASSFGRTSGAYEQYFGPGTRLTVT.

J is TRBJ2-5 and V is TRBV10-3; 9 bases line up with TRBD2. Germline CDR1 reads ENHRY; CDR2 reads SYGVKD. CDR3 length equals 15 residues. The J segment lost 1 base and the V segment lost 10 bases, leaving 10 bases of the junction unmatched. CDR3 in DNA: TGTGCCACCAGGCCTAGCGGGGCCTCCCAAGAGACCCAGTACTTC. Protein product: CATRPSGASQETQYF.

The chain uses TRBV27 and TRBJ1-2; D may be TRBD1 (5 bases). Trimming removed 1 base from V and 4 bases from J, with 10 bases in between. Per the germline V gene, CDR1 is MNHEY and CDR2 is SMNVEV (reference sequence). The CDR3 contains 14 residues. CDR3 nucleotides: TGTGCCAGCAGTTTATTGGGGCCCGGCTATGGCTACACCTTC. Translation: CASSLLGPGYGYTF.

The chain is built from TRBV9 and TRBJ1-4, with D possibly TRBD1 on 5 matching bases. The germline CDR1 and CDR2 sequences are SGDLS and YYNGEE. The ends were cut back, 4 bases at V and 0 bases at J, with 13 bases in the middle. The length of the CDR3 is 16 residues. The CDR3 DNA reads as TGTGCCAGCAGCCCCCAGGACAACGCAACTAATGAAAAACTGTTTTTT. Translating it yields CASSPQDNATNEKLFF. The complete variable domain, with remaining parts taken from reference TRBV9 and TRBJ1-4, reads DSGVTQTPKHLITATGQRVTLRCSPRSGDLSVYWYQQSLDQGLQFLIQYYNGEERAKGNILERFSAQQFPDLHSELNLSSLELGDSALYFCASSPQDNATNEKLFFGSGTQLSVL.

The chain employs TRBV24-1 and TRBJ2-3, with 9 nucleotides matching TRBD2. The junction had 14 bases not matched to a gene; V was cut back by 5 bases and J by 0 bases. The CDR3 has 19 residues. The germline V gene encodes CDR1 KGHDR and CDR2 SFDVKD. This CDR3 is CATSGGSSGATISTDTQYF. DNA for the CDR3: TGTGCCACCAGTGGAGGGTCTAGCGGGGCGACGATTAGCACAGATACGCAGTATTTT.

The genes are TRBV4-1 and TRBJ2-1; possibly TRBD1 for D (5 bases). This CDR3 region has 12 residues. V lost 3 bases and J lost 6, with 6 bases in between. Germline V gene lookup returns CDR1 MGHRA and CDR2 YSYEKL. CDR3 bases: TGCGCCAGCAGCCAGGGGCTCAATGAGCAGTTCTTC. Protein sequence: CASSQGLNEQFF.

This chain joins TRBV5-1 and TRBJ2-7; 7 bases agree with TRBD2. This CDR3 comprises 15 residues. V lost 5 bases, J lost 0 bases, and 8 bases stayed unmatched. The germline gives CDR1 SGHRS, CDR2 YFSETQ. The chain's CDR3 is CASRFQLAPSYEQYF. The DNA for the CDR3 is TGCGCCAGCAGGTTTCAACTAGCGCCCTCCTACGAGCAGTACTTC. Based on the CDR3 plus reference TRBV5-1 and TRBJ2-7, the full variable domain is KAGVTQTPRYLIKTRGQQVTLSCSPISGHRSVSWYQQTPGQGLQFLFEYFSETQRNKGNFPGRFSGRQFSNSRSEMNVSTLELGDSALYLCASRFQLAPSYEQYFGPGTRLTVT.

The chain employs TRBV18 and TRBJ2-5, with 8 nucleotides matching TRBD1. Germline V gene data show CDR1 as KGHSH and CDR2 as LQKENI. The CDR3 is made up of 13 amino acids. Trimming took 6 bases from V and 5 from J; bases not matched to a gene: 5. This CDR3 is CASSLRDRETQYF. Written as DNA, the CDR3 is TGTGCCAGCTCCCTCCGGGACAGGGAGACCCAGTACTTC.

For the CDR3, the DNA is TGTGCCAGCAGGGGACAGGGTGCCTACGGGGGCTACACCTTC. Translated: CASRGQGAYGGYTF. The chain links TRBV2 to TRBJ1-2; 9 bases map to TRBD1. Unmatched junction bases numbered 10, after V lost 6 bases and J lost 8 bases. Germline assignment: CDR1 SNHLY and CDR2 FYNNEI. This CDR3 is built from 14 residues.

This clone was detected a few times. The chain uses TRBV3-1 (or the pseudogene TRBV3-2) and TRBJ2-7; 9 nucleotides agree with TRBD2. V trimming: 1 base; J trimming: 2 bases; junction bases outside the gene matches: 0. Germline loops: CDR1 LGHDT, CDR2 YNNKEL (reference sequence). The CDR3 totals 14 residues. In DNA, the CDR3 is TGTGCCAGCAGCCAAGGGACTAGCGCCTACGAGCAGTACTTC. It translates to CASSQGTSAYEQYF.

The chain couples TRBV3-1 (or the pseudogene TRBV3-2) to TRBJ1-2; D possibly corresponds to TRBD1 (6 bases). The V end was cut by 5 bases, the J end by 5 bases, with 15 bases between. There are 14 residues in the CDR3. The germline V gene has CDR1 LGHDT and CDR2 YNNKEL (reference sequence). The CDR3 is CASSEATGVYGYTF. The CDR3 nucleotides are TGTGCCAGCAGCGAAGCGACAGGTGTGTATGGCTACACCTTC.

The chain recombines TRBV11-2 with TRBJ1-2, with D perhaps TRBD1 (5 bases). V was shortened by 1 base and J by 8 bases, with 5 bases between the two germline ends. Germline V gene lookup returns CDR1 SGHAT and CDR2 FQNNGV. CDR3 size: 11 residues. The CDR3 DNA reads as TGTGCCAGCAGCTTAGGACAGGGCTACACCTTC. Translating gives CASSLGQGYTF.

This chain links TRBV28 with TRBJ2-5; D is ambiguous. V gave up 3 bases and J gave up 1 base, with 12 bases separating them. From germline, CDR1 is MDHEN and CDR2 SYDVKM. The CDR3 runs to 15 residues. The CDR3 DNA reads TGTGCCAGCAGTTTTCTGCGAGGCTCCCAAGAGACCCAGTACTTC. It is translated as CASSFLRGSQETQYF.

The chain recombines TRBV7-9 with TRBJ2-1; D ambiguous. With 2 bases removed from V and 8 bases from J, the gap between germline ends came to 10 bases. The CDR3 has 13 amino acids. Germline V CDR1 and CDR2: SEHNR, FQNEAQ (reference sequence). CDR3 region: CASSLSLVDEQFF. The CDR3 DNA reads TGTGCCAGCAGCTTAAGTCTAGTCGATGAGCAGTTCTTC.

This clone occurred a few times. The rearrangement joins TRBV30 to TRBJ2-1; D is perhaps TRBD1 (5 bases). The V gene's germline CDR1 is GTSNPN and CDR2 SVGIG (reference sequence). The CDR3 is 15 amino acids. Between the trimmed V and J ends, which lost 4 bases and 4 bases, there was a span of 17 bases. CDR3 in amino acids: CAWKFMGPSYNEQFF. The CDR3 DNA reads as TGTGCCTGGAAGTTTATGGGGCCCTCATACAATGAGCAGTTCTTC. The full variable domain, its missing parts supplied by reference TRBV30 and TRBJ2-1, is SQTIHQWPATLVQPVGSPLSLECTVEGTSNPNLYWYRQAAGRGLQLLFYSVGIGQISSEVPQNLSASRPQDRQFILSSKKLLLSDSGFYLCAWKFMGPSYNEQFFGPGTRLTVL.

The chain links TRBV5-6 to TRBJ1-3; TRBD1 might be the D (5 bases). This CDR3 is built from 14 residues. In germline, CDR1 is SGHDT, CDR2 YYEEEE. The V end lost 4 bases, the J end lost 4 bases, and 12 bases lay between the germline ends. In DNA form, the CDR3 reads TGTGCCAGCAGCACCACAGGATCGGGAAACACCATATATTTT. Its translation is CASSTTGSGNTIYF.

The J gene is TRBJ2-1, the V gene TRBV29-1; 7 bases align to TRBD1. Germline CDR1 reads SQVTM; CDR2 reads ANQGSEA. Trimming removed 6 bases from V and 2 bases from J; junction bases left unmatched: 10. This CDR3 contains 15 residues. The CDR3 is CSVVPDRHTYNEQFF. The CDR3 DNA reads TGCAGCGTAGTACCGGACAGGCACACCTACAATGAGCAGTTCTTC.

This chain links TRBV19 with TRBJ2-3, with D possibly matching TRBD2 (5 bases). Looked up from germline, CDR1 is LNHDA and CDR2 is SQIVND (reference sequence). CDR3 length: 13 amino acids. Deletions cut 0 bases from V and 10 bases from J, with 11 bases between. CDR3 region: CASSIDWTSAQYF. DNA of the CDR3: TGTGCCAGTAGTATAGATTGGACTTCTGCGCAGTATTTT.

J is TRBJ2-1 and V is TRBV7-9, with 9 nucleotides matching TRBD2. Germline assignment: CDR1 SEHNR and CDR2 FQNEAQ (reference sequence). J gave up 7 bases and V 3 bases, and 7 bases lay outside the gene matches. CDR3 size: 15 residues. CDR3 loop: CASSFGGRVGNEQFF. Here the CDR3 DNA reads TGTGCCAGCAGCTTTGGCGGGAGGGTTGGGAATGAGCAGTTCTTC.

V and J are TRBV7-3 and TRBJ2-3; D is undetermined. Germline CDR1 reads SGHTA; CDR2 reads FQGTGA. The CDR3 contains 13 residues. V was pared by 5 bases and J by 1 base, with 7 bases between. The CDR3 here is CASSLLGTDTQYF. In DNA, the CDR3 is TGTGCCAGCAGCCTTTTAGGCACAGATACGCAGTATTTT.

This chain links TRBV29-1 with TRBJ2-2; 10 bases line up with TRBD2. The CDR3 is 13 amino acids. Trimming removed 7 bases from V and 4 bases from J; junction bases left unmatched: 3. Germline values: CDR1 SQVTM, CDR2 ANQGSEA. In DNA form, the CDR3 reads TGCAGCGCTAGCGGGGGCCTCACCGGGGAGCTGTTTTTT. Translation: CSASGGLTGELFF.

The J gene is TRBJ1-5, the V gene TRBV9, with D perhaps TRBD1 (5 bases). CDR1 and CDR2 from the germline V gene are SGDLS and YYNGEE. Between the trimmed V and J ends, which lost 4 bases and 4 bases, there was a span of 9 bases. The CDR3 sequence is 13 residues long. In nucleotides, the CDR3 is TGTGCCAGCAGCCGACAGCCGAATCAGCCCCAGCATTTT. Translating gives CASSRQPNQPQHF.

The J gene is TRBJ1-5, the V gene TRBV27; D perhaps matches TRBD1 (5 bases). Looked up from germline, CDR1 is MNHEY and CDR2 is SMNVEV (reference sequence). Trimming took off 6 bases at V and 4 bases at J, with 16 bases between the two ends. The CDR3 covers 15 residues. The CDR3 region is CASSYGQGFNQPQHF. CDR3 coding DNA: TGTGCCAGCAGCTACGGGCAGGGTTTTAATCAGCCCCAGCATTTT.

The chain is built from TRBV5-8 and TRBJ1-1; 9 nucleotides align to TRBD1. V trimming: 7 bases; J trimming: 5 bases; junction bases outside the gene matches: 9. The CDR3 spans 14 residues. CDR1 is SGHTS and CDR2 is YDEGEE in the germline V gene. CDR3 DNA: TGTGCCAGCCGGGACAGGGAATCATTGACTGAAGCTTTCTTT. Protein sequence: CASRDRESLTEAFF.

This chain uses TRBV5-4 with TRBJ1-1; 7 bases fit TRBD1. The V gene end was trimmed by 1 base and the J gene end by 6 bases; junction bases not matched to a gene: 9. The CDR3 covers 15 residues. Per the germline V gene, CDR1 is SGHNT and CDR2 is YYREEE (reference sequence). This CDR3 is CASSLPTGTASEAFF. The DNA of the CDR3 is TGTGCCAGCAGCTTGCCCACAGGGACAGCCTCTGAAGCTTTCTTT. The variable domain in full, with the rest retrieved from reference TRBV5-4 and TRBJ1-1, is ETGVTQSPTHLIKTRGQQVTLRCSSQSGHNTVSWYQQALGQGPQFIFQYYREEENGRGNFPPRFSGLQFPNYSSELNVNALELDDSALYLCASSLPTGTASEAFFGQGTRLTVV.

This CDR3 is CAWRGPGQGYTGELFF. CDR3 DNA: TGTGCCTGGAGGGGACCGGGACAGGGGTACACCGGGGAGCTGTTTTTT. The V gene is TRBV30, the J gene TRBJ2-2, with TRBD1 matching over 10 bases. Germline CDR1 GTSNPN, CDR2 SVGIG (reference sequence). V shed 3 bases and J 3 bases; nucleotides not matched to a gene: 7. This CDR3 is 16 amino acids long.

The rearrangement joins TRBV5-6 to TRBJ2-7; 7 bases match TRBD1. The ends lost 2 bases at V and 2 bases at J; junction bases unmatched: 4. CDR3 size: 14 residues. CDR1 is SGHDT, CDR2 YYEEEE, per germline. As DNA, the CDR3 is TGTGCCAGCAGCTTATCAGGGGGACCCTACGAGCAGTACTTC. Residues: CASSLSGGPYEQYF.

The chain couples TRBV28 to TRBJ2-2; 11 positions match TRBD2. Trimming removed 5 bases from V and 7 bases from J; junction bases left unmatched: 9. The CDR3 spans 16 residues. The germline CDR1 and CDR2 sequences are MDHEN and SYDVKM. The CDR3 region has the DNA TGTGCCAGCAGTGGACTAGCGGGCGACGGAAACGGGGAGCTGTTTTTT. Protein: CASSGLAGDGNGELFF.

The CDR3 here is CASSLLDRYNEQFF. The CDR3 DNA reads as TGTGCCAGCAGTTTACTGGACAGATACAATGAGCAGTTCTTC. The rearrangement joins TRBV28 to TRBJ2-1; D is perhaps TRBD1 (6 bases). Trimming removed 2 bases from V and 4 bases from J, with 9 bases in between. This CDR3 contains 14 residues. Per the germline V gene, CDR1 is MDHEN and CDR2 is SYDVKM. The variable domain in full, with the rest retrieved from reference TRBV28 and TRBJ2-1, is DVKVTQSSRYLVKRTGEKVFLECVQDMDHENMFWYRQDPGLGLRLIYFSYDVKMKEKGDIPEGYSVSREKKERFSLILESASTNQTSMYLCASSLLDRYNEQFFGPGTRLTVL.

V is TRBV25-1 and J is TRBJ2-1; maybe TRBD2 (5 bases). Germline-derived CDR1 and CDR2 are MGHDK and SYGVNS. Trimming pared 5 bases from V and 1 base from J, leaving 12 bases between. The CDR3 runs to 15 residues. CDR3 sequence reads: CASSRTTGSYNEQFF. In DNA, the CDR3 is TGTGCCAGCAGTCGTACGACGGGATCCTACAATGAGCAGTTCTTC.